This is a list of T cell receptor beta chains from one sample in a study of cytomegalovirus exposure and HLA in healthy donors. The repertoire was sequenced with immunoSEQ multiplex PCR; TCRdb's copy has only in-frame clones and lacks some. Of around 160,000 clones listed, about 89% are singletons. What was sequenced was PBMCs. The source is a woman aged 18 to 35 in good health and CMV-seropositive. Both conserved end residues are trimmed from each CDR3. Each record gives: V gene, clone size, J gene, D gene, CDR3 protein. D genes are given only for firm matches. Size tells how often a clone was seen (once, few, many) or the class of an expanded clone, and some rows leave it out.

V gene: TRBV6-1; clone size: .; J gene: TRBJ2-3; D gene: TRBD1; CDR3 protein: ASSRGQGQY
V gene: TRBV4-1; clone size: .; J gene: TRBJ2-3; D gene: TRBD2; CDR3 protein: ASRASGRAWGTDTDTQY
V gene: TRBV5-1; clone size: .; J gene: TRBJ1-2; D gene: .; CDR3 protein: ASSLARANRGGSGYT
V gene: TRBV2; clone size: .; J gene: TRBJ1-2; D gene: .; CDR3 protein: ASSDRGGLYYGYT
V gene: TRBV28; clone size: .; J gene: TRBJ1-2; D gene: .; CDR3 protein: ASSPTPGSLNNYGYT
V gene: TRBV7-2; clone size: .; J gene: TRBJ1-1; D gene: .; CDR3 protein: ASSRQLLMNTEAF
V gene: TRBV4-2; clone size: once; J gene: TRBJ1-5; D gene: .; CDR3 protein: ASSLYHGQNNQPQH
V gene: TRBV5-1; clone size: .; J gene: TRBJ2-2; D gene: .; CDR3 protein: ASSPLGVKGGPTTGELF
V gene: TRBV10-3; clone size: .; J gene: TRBJ1-3; D gene: TRBD1; CDR3 protein: ATGQGAASGNTIY
V gene: TRBV5-4; clone size: .; J gene: TRBJ2-7; D gene: TRBD2; CDR3 protein: ASSYGLAGGGREQY
V gene: TRBV19; clone size: .; J gene: TRBJ1-6; D gene: TRBD1; CDR3 protein: ASSRTTGGTLSYNSPLH
V gene: TRBV2; clone size: .; J gene: TRBJ1-2; D gene: .; CDR3 protein: ASSPLTDNYGYT
V gene: TRBV11-2; clone size: once; J gene: TRBJ2-2; D gene: .; CDR3 protein: ASSLPRRAGELF
V gene: TRBV5-6; clone size: .; J gene: TRBJ1-2; D gene: TRBD1; CDR3 protein: ASSSGQPNYGYT
V gene: TRBV5-4; clone size: few; J gene: TRBJ2-7; D gene: TRBD2; CDR3 protein: ASRSAGGTYEQY
V gene: TRBV2; clone size: .; J gene: TRBJ2-4; D gene: TRBD2; CDR3 protein: ASTGGTSGRGKNIQY
V gene: TRBV5-8; clone size: .; J gene: TRBJ2-7; D gene: TRBD1; CDR3 protein: ASSVQGWVYEQY
V gene: TRBV6-5; clone size: .; J gene: TRBJ1-5; D gene: .; CDR3 protein: ASSPGFHSNQPQH
V gene: TRBV27; clone size: once; J gene: TRBJ2-7; D gene: TRBD2; CDR3 protein: ASSLKGLAGGEQY
V gene: TRBV6-6; clone size: .; J gene: TRBJ2-1; D gene: .; CDR3 protein: ASSYSTSLNEQF
V gene: TRBV29-1; clone size: .; J gene: TRBJ1-2; D gene: TRBD1; CDR3 protein: SVGQGASGYGYT
V gene: TRBV9; clone size: .; J gene: TRBJ2-1; D gene: TRBD2; CDR3 protein: ASSVAGTSALMRDNEQF
V gene: TRBV5-4; clone size: .; J gene: TRBJ1-1; D gene: TRBD1; CDR3 protein: ASSLQGARSTEAF
V gene: TRBV27; clone size: .; J gene: TRBJ2-3; D gene: .; CDR3 protein: ASSLQRSTDTQY
V gene: TRBV27; clone size: .; J gene: TRBJ2-1; D gene: .; CDR3 protein: ASSFPPPSVAYNEQF
V gene: TRBV28; clone size: .; J gene: TRBJ1-6; D gene: TRBD1; CDR3 protein: ASSPGTGYNSPLH
V gene: TRBV9; clone size: .; J gene: TRBJ1-3; D gene: .; CDR3 protein: ASSVSGGPGNTIY
V gene: TRBV10-2; clone size: .; J gene: TRBJ1-2; D gene: .; CDR3 protein: ASSSPGDGYGYT
V gene: TRBV20-1; clone size: once; J gene: TRBJ2-1; D gene: .; CDR3 protein: SASQNEQF
V gene: TRBV5-6; clone size: once; J gene: TRBJ1-2; D gene: .; CDR3 protein: ASSLWWSGQGGYT
V gene: TRBV30; clone size: .; J gene: TRBJ2-7; D gene: TRBD2; CDR3 protein: AWSVNVLGPKGLAAYEQY
V gene: TRBV9; clone size: .; J gene: TRBJ2-3; D gene: TRBD2; CDR3 protein: ASSAGLELTDTQY
V gene: TRBV2; clone size: .; J gene: TRBJ1-5; D gene: .; CDR3 protein: ASKPDSPYSNQPQH
V gene: TRBV7-6; clone size: .; J gene: TRBJ1-6; D gene: TRBD1; CDR3 protein: ASSLLSGTAISPLH
V gene: TRBV6-1; clone size: .; J gene: TRBJ1-1; D gene: .; CDR3 protein: ASSPLDRGEAF
V gene: TRBV29-1; clone size: .; J gene: TRBJ1-2; D gene: TRBD1; CDR3 protein: SADLMGGQSYYGYT
V gene: TRBV2; clone size: once; J gene: TRBJ2-1; D gene: TRBD1; CDR3 protein: ASSDGTGASFRDSHSYNEQF
V gene: TRBV7-2; clone size: .; J gene: TRBJ2-1; D gene: TRBD2; CDR3 protein: ASSLVNLAGVNNEQF
V gene: TRBV9; clone size: .; J gene: TRBJ2-4; D gene: .; CDR3 protein: ASSAGPGLAKNIQY
V gene: TRBV5-5; clone size: .; J gene: TRBJ1-2; D gene: .; CDR3 protein: ASSLGGLANYGYT
V gene: TRBV7-9; clone size: once; J gene: TRBJ1-2; D gene: .; CDR3 protein: ASSRDSYGYT
V gene: TRBV6-1; clone size: .; J gene: TRBJ2-1; D gene: .; CDR3 protein: ASSEGGRPSYNEQF
V gene: TRBV29-1; clone size: .; J gene: TRBJ1-5; D gene: TRBD1; CDR3 protein: SAGQGNQPQH
V gene: TRBV10-3; clone size: .; J gene: TRBJ2-7; D gene: .; CDR3 protein: AITPGTGPYEQY
V gene: TRBV9; clone size: .; J gene: TRBJ1-5; D gene: .; CDR3 protein: ASSVEAGHQPQH
V gene: TRBV21-1; clone size: .; J gene: TRBJ1-2; D gene: .; CDR3 protein: ASSLDGDYGYT
V gene: TRBV2; clone size: .; J gene: TRBJ2-2; D gene: .; CDR3 protein: ASRGPVDSITGELF
V gene: TRBV30; clone size: few; J gene: TRBJ1-4; D gene: .; CDR3 protein: AWSKGERAGEKLF
V gene: TRBV28; clone size: .; J gene: TRBJ2-2; D gene: .; CDR3 protein: ASRGGLANTGELF
V gene: TRBV5-4; clone size: .; J gene: TRBJ2-7; D gene: .; CDR3 protein: ASSLLLEQY
V gene: TRBV15; clone size: .; J gene: TRBJ1-5; D gene: .; CDR3 protein: ATSRDLGQSQPQH
V gene: TRBV27; clone size: .; J gene: TRBJ1-1; D gene: TRBD1; CDR3 protein: ASSSGTGGYTEAF
V gene: TRBV7-9; clone size: .; J gene: TRBJ2-2; D gene: .; CDR3 protein: ASSLYAGELF
V gene: TRBV27; clone size: .; J gene: TRBJ1-5; D gene: .; CDR3 protein: ASSLGSFSNQPQH
V gene: TRBV6-5; clone size: .; J gene: TRBJ1-1; D gene: .; CDR3 protein: ASRSTGDPSTEAF